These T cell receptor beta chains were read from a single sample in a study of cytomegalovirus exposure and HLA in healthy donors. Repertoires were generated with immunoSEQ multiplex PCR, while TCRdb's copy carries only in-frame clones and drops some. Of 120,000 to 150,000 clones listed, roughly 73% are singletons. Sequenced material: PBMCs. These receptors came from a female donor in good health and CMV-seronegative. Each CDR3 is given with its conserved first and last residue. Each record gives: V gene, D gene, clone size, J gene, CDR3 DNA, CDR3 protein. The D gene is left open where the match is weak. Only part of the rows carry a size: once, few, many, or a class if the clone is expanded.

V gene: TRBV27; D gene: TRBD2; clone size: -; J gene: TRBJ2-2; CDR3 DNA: TGTGCCAGCAGTAGAGATACACGGAGCGGGAGGGCCATCGGGGAGCTGTTTTTT; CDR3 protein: CASSRDTRSGRAIGELFF
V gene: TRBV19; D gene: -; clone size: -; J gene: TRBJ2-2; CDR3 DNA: TGTGCCAGTAGTATAGTTTTTTTGGCGGCCACCGGGGAGCTGTTTTTT; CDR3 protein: CASSIVFLAATGELFF
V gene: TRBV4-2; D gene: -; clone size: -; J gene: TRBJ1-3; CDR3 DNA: TGTGCCAGCAGCCAAGATCACGCCAGCTCTGGAAACACCATATATTTT; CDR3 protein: CASSQDHASSGNTIYF
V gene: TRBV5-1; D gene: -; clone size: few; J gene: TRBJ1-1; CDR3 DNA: TGCGCCAGCAGCTTAAACAGGGACGCTGAAGCTTTCTTT; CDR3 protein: CASSLNRDAEAFF
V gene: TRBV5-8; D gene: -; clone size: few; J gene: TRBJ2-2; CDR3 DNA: TGTGCCAGCAGCTTGTACCCACGGGGCACCGGGGAGCTGTTTTTT; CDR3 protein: CASSLYPRGTGELFF
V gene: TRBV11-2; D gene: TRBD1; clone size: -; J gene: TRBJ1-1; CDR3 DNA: TGTGCCAGCAGCTTAAGGGACAGGGCGAATGAAGCTTTCTTT; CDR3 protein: CASSLRDRANEAFF
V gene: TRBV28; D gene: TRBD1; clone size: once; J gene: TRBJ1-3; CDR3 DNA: TGTGCCACTACCGGGACAGGACACTCTGGAAACACCATATATTTT; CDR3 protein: CATTGTGHSGNTIYF
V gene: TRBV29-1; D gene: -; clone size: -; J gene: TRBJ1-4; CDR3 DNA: TGCAGCGTTGAACGGGGACTTGGTGAAAAACTGTTTTTT; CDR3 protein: CSVERGLGEKLFF
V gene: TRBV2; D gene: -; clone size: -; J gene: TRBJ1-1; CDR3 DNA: TGTGCCAGCAGTGGGACCTCGGGGACTGAAGCTTTCTTT; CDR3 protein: CASSGTSGTEAFF
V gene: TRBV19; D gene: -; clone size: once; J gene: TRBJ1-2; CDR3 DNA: TGTGCCAGTAGTTCTAACCCCCCGAAAGGCTACACCTTC; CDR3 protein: CASSSNPPKGYTF
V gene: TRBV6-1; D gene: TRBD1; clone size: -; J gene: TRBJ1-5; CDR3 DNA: TGTGCCAGCACCACAGGGGCCCCTCAGCCCCAGCATTTT; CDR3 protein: CASTTGAPQPQHF
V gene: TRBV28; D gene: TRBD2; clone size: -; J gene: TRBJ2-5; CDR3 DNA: TGTGCCAGCAGTTTGGACACCCTGGCGGGAGGGGAGCAGTACTTC; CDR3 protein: CASSLDTLAGGEQYF
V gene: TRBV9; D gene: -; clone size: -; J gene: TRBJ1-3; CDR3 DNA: TGTGCCAGCAGCGTAACCGTAGATACTCCTGGAAACACCATATATTTT; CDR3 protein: CASSVTVDTPGNTIYF
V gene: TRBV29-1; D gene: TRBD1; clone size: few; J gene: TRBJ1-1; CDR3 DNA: TGCAGCGTTGAACCTACAGGGGTGGGCACTGAAGCTTTCTTT; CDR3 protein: CSVEPTGVGTEAFF
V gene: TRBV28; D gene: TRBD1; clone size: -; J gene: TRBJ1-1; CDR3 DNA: TGTGCCAGCAGTCCCCCGGGACAGGGTTTCACTGAAGCTTTCTTT; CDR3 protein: CASSPPGQGFTEAFF
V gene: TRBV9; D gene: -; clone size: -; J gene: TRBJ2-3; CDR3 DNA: TGTGCCAGCAGCCCACCAGGTACTAGCACAGATACGCAGTATTTT; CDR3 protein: CASSPPGTSTDTQYF
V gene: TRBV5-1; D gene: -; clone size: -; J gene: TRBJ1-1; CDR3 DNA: TGCGCCAGCAGCTTGGCTCAACAGCGGGACACTGAAGCTTTCTTT; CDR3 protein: CASSLAQQRDTEAFF
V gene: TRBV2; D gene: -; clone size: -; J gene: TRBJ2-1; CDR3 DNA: TGTGCCAGCAGTGAAGAGGGACAAGGGTACAATGAGCAGTTCTTC; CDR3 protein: CASSEEGQGYNEQFF
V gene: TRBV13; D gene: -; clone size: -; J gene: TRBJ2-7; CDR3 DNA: TGTGCCAGCAGCAGCGCACCGGCCGCCGAGCAGTACTTC; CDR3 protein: CASSSAPAAEQYF
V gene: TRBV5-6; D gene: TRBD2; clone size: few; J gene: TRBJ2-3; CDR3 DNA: TGTGCCAGCAGCCCCACGGGACTAGCGGGGGATACGCAGTATTTT; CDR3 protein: CASSPTGLAGDTQYF
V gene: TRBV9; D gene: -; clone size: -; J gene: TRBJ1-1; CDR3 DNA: TGTGCCAGCAGCGTAGTGGGAGGGGGGGTGTCTATGAACACTGAAGCTTTCTTT; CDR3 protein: CASSVVGGGVSMNTEAFF
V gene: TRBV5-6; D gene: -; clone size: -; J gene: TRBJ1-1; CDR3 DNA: TGTGCCAGCAGCTCTCGTAGGGGTATACGGGAAGCTTTCTTT; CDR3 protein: CASSSRRGIREAFF
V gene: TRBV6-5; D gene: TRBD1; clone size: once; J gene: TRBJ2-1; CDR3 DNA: TGTGCCAACAGCCACGGGACAGGGTACAATGAGCAGTTCTTC; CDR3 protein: CANSHGTGYNEQFF
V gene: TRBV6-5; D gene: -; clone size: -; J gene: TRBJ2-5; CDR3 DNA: TGTGCCAGCAGTTACGTAGGCGGGCAAGAGACCCAGTACTTC; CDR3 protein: CASSYVGGQETQYF
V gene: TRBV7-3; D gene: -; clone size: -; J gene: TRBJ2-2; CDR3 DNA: TGTGCCAGCAGCTTACAAGTAGCGAACACCGGGGAGCTGTTTTTT; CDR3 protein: CASSLQVANTGELFF
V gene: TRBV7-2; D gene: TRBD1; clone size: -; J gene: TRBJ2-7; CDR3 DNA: TGTGCCAGCAGACTCGGACAGGGCTACGAGCAGTACTTC; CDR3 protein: CASRLGQGYEQYF
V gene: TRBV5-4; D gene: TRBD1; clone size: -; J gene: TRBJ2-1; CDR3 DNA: TGTGCCAGCAGCCCCAGACAGGGGGCCCACAATGAGCAGTTCTTC; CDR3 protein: CASSPRQGAHNEQFF
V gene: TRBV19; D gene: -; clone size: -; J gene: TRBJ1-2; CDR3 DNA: TGTGCCAGTAGTATAGACGGGGGAATTAACTATGGCTACACCTTC; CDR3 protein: CASSIDGGINYGYTF
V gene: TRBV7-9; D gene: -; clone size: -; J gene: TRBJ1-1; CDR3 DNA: TGTGCCAGCCTACAGATATCGAACACTGAAGCTTTCTTT; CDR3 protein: CASLQISNTEAFF
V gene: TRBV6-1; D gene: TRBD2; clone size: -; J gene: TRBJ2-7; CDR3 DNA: TGTGCCAGCAGCACAGCGGGATACGAGCAGTACTTC; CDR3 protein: CASSTAGYEQYF
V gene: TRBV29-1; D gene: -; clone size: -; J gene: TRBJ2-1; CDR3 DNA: TGCAGCGCCAAGCGTAGCGGAACATACAATGAGCAGTTCTTC; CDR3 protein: CSAKRSGTYNEQFF